The 27 T cell receptor beta chains below come from one sample, sequenced in a study of T cells after yellow fever vaccination. TCRdb passed the 5' RACE reads through MiXCR, listing each CDR3 protein once. This table holds a few hundred thousand distinct CDR3 sequences, 7% to 9% found once. The specimen was PBMCs, collected more than 35 days after the first yellow fever vaccination. Receptors were obtained from a man between 18 and 35 years old who received the YFV17D yellow fever vaccine.

This chain connects TRBV12-3 or TRBV12-4 to TRBJ1-6; D call uncertain. Trimming removed 6 bases from V and 5 bases from J, with 14 bases in between. CDR3 length: 15 residues. CDR3 protein: CASSLRDLDNSPLHF. The CDR3 nucleotides read TGTGCCAGCAGCCTCCGGGATCTCGATAATTCACCCCTCCACTTT.

This sequence joins TRBV5-6 and TRBJ2-3, with 9 bases that match TRBD2. CDR3 length: 15 amino acids. V gave up 0 bases and J gave up 6 bases; unmatched junction bases: 5. Germline lookup yields CDR1 SGHDT and CDR2 YYEEEE. CDR3 region: CASSLASGVVDTQYF. In DNA, the CDR3 is TGTGCCAGCAGCTTGGCTAGCGGGGTGGTGGATACGCAGTATTTT.

This chain links TRBV12-3 or TRBV12-4 with TRBJ2-7; D gene unclear. This CDR3 has 13 residues. The V gene lost 6 bases and the J gene lost 0 bases, with 9 bases spanning the gap. In DNA form, the CDR3 reads TGTGCCAGCAGCCGACCGAGCTCCTACGAGCAGTACTTC. Translated: CASSRPSSYEQYF.

The genes are TRBV11-2 and TRBJ2-3; 7 bases agree with TRBD1. V dropped 5 bases and J dropped 6; count of bases not matched to a gene: 11. Germline V gene sequence: CDR1 SGHAT, CDR2 FQNNGV. The CDR3 spans 15 residues. This chain's CDR3 is CASSALTGRGDTQYF. CDR3 DNA sequence: TGTGCCAGCAGCGCACTGACAGGGAGAGGGGATACGCAGTATTTT.

This clonotype was counted many times. CDR3 DNA sequence: TGTGCCAGCAGTGGTTCTAGCGGGGGCACCTTAGATACGCAGTATTTT. Translation: CASSGSSGGTLDTQYF. J is TRBJ2-3 and V is TRBV5-5; 10 bases align to TRBD2. CDR1 is SGHKS, CDR2 YYEKEE, per germline (reference sequence). The CDR3 extends over 16 amino acids. After removal of 5 bases from V and 5 bases from J, the junction contained 11 bases not matched to a gene.

The rearrangement links TRBV29-1 to TRBJ1-1; 8 nucleotides line up with TRBD1. This CDR3 comprises 16 residues. The V segment lost 0 bases and the J segment 4 bases; nucleotides outside the gene matches: 10. From germline, CDR1 is SQVTM and CDR2 ANQGSEA. The CDR3 here is CSVEDPPGGSGTEAFF. In nucleotides, the CDR3 is TGCAGCGTTGAAGATCCCCCAGGGGGCTCGGGCACTGAAGCTTTCTTT.

In this sample, this clonotype turned up a few times. V and J are TRBV28 and TRBJ1-5; a possible D gene is TRBD1 (5 bases). This CDR3 region has 14 residues. Germline lookup yields CDR1 MDHEN and CDR2 SYDVKM. Trimming took off 5 bases at V and 8 bases at J, with 16 bases between the two ends. The DNA for the CDR3 is TGTGCCAGCAGTCCCCCCCAGGGTATTAAGCCCCAGCATTTT. The encoded protein is CASSPPQGIKPQHF.

The chain joins TRBV19 to TRBJ2-5; 7 nucleotides match TRBD2. The V and J ends lost 3 bases and 2 bases, in that order; junction bases with no gene match: 12. CDR3 length: 17 amino acids. Looked up from germline, CDR1 is LNHDA and CDR2 is SQIVND (reference sequence). The CDR3 reads CASSMTGGRGRQETQYF. The CDR3 nucleotides read TGTGCCAGTAGTATGACGGGGGGAAGGGGAAGGCAAGAGACCCAGTACTTC.

This clonotype came up a few times. V is TRBV4-2 and J is TRBJ2-7; D remains unclear. The CDR3 runs 14 residues. Trimming left V 1 base short and J 3 bases short, with 10 bases between. The germline CDR1 and CDR2 sequences are LGHNA and YNFKEQ. CDR3 loop: CASSQGQQLYEQYF. CDR3 coding DNA: TGTGCCAGCAGCCAAGGGCAACAGCTCTACGAGCAGTACTTC.

The chain joins TRBV21-1 to TRBJ2-1; the D call in the table, TRBD1, was not verified against the DNA. TRBV21-1 is annotated as a pseudogene. The CDR3 has 15 amino acids. In DNA, the CDR3 is TGTGCCAGCAGCCTACTCGACAGGGTGAAGAATGAGCAGTTCTTC. Encoded protein: CASSLLDRVKNEQFF.

The table lists this clonotype with many counts. The rearrangement links TRBV6-4 to TRBJ2-3; maybe TRBD2 (5 bases). The V and J ends lost 3 bases and 0 bases respectively, with 10 bases between them. Germline V gives CDR1 MRHNA, CDR2 SNTAGT. This CDR3 has 15 residues. CDR3 DNA: TGTGCCAGCAGTGAAGAGGGATCTAGCACAGATACGCAGTATTTT. As protein: CASSEEGSSTDTQYF.

There are a few counts of this clonotype. V usage is TRBV5-1 and J usage is TRBJ2-5, with 9 positions matching TRBD2. After removal of 1 base from V and 3 bases from J, the junction contained 7 bases not matched to a gene. Germline CDR1 and CDR2: SGHRS and YFSETQ. This CDR3 has 16 amino acids. The CDR3 sequence is CASSLRGGGAEETQYF. The CDR3 region has the DNA TGCGCCAGCAGCTTGAGGGGCGGGGGGGCCGAAGAGACCCAGTACTTC.

This clonotype was counted between two and nine times. J is TRBJ1-4 and V is TRBV12-3 or TRBV12-4; unclear D gene. Trimming removed 5 bases at V and 1 base at J, with 8 bases between. The CDR3 covers 14 residues. CDR3 DNA sequence: TGTGCCAGCAGTACGGACGGAACTAATGAAAAACTGTTTTTT. It specifies CASSTDGTNEKLFF.

This clonotype turned up a few times. The V and J genes are TRBV30 and TRBJ2-4; 10 bases align to TRBD2. This CDR3 spans 14 amino acids. Germline CDR1 reads GTSNPN; CDR2 reads SVGIG (reference sequence). V dropped 8 bases and J dropped 3; count of bases not matched to a gene: 7. The CDR3 DNA reads as TGTGCCCTTTATGTAGCGGGGGGCAAAAACATTCAGTACTTC. The encoded protein is CALYVAGGKNIQYF.

The chain joins TRBV5-4 to TRBJ2-5; 10 bases are shared with TRBD1. Germline V gives CDR1 SGHNT, CDR2 YYREEE (reference sequence). V dropped 0 bases and J dropped 5; count of bases not matched to a gene: 4. The CDR3 contains 15 residues. DNA for the CDR3: TGTGCCAGCAGCTTGGGGGACAGGGGTAGCGAGACCCAGTACTTC. Translation: CASSLGDRGSETQYF.

A few counts support this clonotype. V and J are TRBV7-8 and TRBJ2-1; a possible D gene is TRBD1 (5 bases). This CDR3 spans 13 amino acids. V was cut by 8 bases and J by 6 bases, with 14 bases left in between. The germline gives CDR1 SGHVS, CDR2 FQNEAQ. This CDR3 is CASLFQGGNEQFF. In DNA form, the CDR3 reads TGTGCCAGCTTGTTTCAGGGTGGCAATGAGCAGTTCTTC.

This chain joins TRBV7-2 and TRBJ2-1, with 7 bases aligning to TRBD2. V was clipped by 5 bases and J by 9 bases; unmatched bases: 10. Germline V gene data show CDR1 as SGHTA and CDR2 as FQGNSA. This CDR3 has 14 residues. CDR3 DNA sequence: TGTGCCAGCAGCCCCTTACGGGAGGAATTTGAGCAGTTCTTC. Its translation is CASSPLREEFEQFF. Full variable domain (outside the CDR3, taken from reference TRBV7-2 and TRBJ2-1): GAGVSQSPSNKVTEKGKDVELRCDPISGHTALYWYRQSLGQGLEFLIYFQGNSAPDKSGLPSDRFSAERTGGSVSTLTIQRTQQEDSAVYLCASSPLREEFEQFFGPGTRLTVL.

This clonotype has more than one count but fewer than ten. The chain has TRBV20-1 and TRBJ2-2; 9 nucleotides line up with TRBD1. The CDR3 covers 14 residues. The V gene end was trimmed by 6 bases and the J gene end by 1 base; junction bases not matched to a gene: 3. CDR1 is DFQATT, CDR2 SNEGSKA, per germline (reference sequence). The CDR3 DNA is TGCAGTGCAACGACAGGGGGGAACACCGGGGAGCTGTTTTTT. Translation gives CSATTGGNTGELFF.

This clonotype was found many times. The chain carries TRBV6-5 and TRBJ2-1, with D possibly TRBD1 on 5 matching bases. V was cut by 6 bases and J by 8 bases, with 14 bases left in between. Germline V gene lookup returns CDR1 MNHEY and CDR2 SVGAGI. CDR3 length: 13 amino acids. Here the CDR3 DNA reads TGTGCCAGCAGCCCCCAGGGTAGCCATGAGCAGTTCTTC. As protein: CASSPQGSHEQFF.

The chain is built from TRBV12-3 or TRBV12-4 and TRBJ2-1, with a tentative D call TRBD2 (6 bases). V gave up 8 bases and J gave up 9 bases, with 8 bases separating them. The CDR3 spans 10 residues. The CDR3 bases are TGTGCCAGCGGCGGGGCTGAGCAGTTCTTC. This translates into CASGGAEQFF.

In DNA, the CDR3 is TGTGCCAGCAGCTTAGCGCGGACAGGCGGAGGGGGCGAGCAGTACTTC. Translated: CASSLARTGGGGEQYF. The chain has TRBV7-9 and TRBJ2-7; D perhaps matches TRBD1 (7 bases). V was cut by 0 bases and J by 6 bases, with 18 bases left in between. Per the germline V gene, CDR1 is SEHNR and CDR2 is FQNEAQ (reference sequence). The CDR3 sequence is 16 residues long.

This clonotype has a handful of counts. The chain combines TRBV29-1 with TRBJ1-4; the D gene is possibly TRBD1 (5 bases). CDR3 length equals 11 residues. V was trimmed by 6 bases and J by 8 bases, leaving 10 bases between them. Germline V gene sequence: CDR1 SQVTM, CDR2 ANQGSEA. The CDR3 bases are TGCAGCGTCGCCTGGGGGGAAAAACTGTTTTTT. Protein sequence: CSVAWGEKLFF.

Note on this clonotype: This may arise from a read error, as a much more abundant clone is one base away. The V and J genes are TRBV18 and TRBJ2-5, with D unclear. The CDR3 contains 11 residues. V shed 8 bases and J shed 2 bases, with 6 bases lying between them. The V gene's germline CDR1 is KGHSH and CDR2 LQKENI. This chain's CDR3 is CASTQQETQYF. The CDR3 region has the DNA TGTGCCAGCACGCAGCAAGAGACCCAGTACTTC.

The chain recombines TRBV12-3 or TRBV12-4 with TRBJ1-2, with a tentative D call TRBD1 (6 bases). Trimming cost V 4 bases and J 3 bases, with 15 bases left between them. The CDR3 spans 15 residues. The CDR3 nucleotides are TGTGCCAGCAGTTCATCCTTACAGGGCTACTATGGCTACACCTTC. Amino acids: CASSSSLQGYYGYTF.

This clonotype was observed many times. The chain links TRBV27 to TRBJ1-5; D gene uncertain. V gave up 4 bases and J gave up 7 bases, with 17 bases separating them. Germline CDR1 and CDR2: MNHEY and SMNVEV (reference sequence). CDR3 length equals 15 residues. Written as DNA, the CDR3 is TGTGCCAGCAGTTCAATAAACGGGGTCGGGCAGCCCCAGCATTTT. It yields the protein CASSSINGVGQPQHF.

This clonotype turned up a few times. The CDR3 sequence is CASSARYTGELFF. In DNA, the CDR3 is TGTGCCAGCAGCGCCAGATACACCGGGGAGCTGTTTTTT. The chain joins TRBV9 to TRBJ2-2, with D unresolved. CDR1 and CDR2 (germline): SGDLS, YYNGEE. V was shortened by 3 bases and J by 3 bases, with 6 bases between the two germline ends. The CDR3 runs to 13 residues.

V is TRBV9 and J is TRBJ2-3, with D unresolved. CDR3 length: 13 amino acids. The V and J ends lost 0 bases and 5 bases respectively, with 7 bases between them. Germline V lookup: CDR1 SGDLS, CDR2 YYNGEE. The CDR3 here is CASSVDQEDTQYF. CDR3 DNA sequence: TGTGCCAGCAGCGTAGATCAGGAAGATACGCAGTATTTT.